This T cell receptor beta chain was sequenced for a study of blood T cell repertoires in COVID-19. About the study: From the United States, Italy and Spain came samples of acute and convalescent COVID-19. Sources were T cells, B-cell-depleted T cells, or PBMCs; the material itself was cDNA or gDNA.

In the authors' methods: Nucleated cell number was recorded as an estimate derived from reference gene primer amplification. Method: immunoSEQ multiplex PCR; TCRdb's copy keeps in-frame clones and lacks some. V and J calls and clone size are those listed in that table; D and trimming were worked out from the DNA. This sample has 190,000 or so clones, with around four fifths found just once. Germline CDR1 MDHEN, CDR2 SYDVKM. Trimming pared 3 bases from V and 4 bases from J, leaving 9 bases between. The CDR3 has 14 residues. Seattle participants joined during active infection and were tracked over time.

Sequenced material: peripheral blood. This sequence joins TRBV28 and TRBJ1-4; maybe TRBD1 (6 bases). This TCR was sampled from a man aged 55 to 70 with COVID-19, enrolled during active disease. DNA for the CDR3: TGTGCCAGCAGTTTTACAGGGTTTAATGAAAAACTGTTTTTT. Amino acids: CASSFTGFNEKLFF.